These 27 T cell receptor beta chains came from one sample sequenced in a study of lymphopenia after photon versus proton radiotherapy. The method was immunoSEQ multiplex PCR; TCRdb's version includes in-frame clones alone and lacks a portion of them. The data contain tens of thousands of clones, roughly 86% of them singletons. The material sequenced was peripheral blood, taken from a patient treated with proton-based radiotherapy. These receptors all stem from a woman aged 70-85 years with pancreatic cancer. Some clones in this sample may be carry-over from other donors' samples.

This clone was recorded a few times. This chain joins TRBV5-6 and TRBJ2-1; D tentatively fits TRBD1 or TRBD2 (5 bases each). V was trimmed by 5 bases and J by 3 bases, leaving 15 bases between them. The CDR3 covers 15 residues. CDR1 SGHDT and CDR2 YYEEEE come from the germline V gene. In DNA, the CDR3 is TGTGCCAGCAGTCAAGAGGGGCTTTTCTACAATGAGCAGTTCTTC. Protein: CASSQEGLFYNEQFF.

The chain joins TRBV6-1 to TRBJ1-1; possibly TRBD1 for D (6 bases). The ends were cut back, 7 bases at V and 1 base at J, with 16 bases in the middle. Germline assignment: CDR1 MNHNS and CDR2 SASEGT. The CDR3 consists of 15 residues. CDR3 DNA sequence: TGTGCCAGCACCCGAACCGGGGGGCGGAACACTGAAGCTTTCTTT. It encodes CASTRTGGRNTEAFF.

The gene calls are TRBV5-4 and TRBJ1-5; 9 bases map to TRBD1. Trimming took 4 bases from V and 5 from J; bases not matched to a gene: 13. CDR3 length: 17 amino acids. Germline CDR1 SGHNT, CDR2 YYREEE (reference sequence). CDR3: CASSQDVGQGGYQPQHF. The CDR3 coding sequence is TGTGCCAGCAGCCAAGATGTGGGACAGGGTGGATATCAGCCCCAGCATTTT. Filled out from reference TRBV5-4 and TRBJ1-5, the complete variable domain reads ETGVTQSPTHLIKTRGQQVTLRCSSQSGHNTVSWYQQALGQGPQFIFQYYREEENGRGNFPPRFSGLQFPNYSSELNVNALELDDSALYLCASSQDVGQGGYQPQHFGDGTRLSIL.

The chain is built from TRBV6-1 and TRBJ2-7; TRBD1 is a possible D gene (6 bases). CDR3 length: 13 amino acids. The V and J ends lost 7 bases and 1 base respectively, with 11 bases between them. In germline, CDR1 is MNHNS, CDR2 SASEGT. CDR3 sequence: CASTVTGSYEQYF. Written as DNA, the CDR3 is TGTGCCAGCACCGTTACAGGGTCCTACGAGCAGTACTTC.

This rearrangement joins TRBV7-9 to TRBJ1-2, with D tentatively TRBD1 (6 bases). Per germline, CDR1 SEHNR and CDR2 FQNEAQ (reference sequence). V was cut by 5 bases and J by 0 bases, with 13 bases left in between. This CDR3 region has 15 residues. The CDR3: CASSPRGLANYGYTF. The CDR3, as DNA: TGTGCCAGCAGCCCCAGGGGCCTCGCTAACTATGGCTACACCTTC.

The V call is TRBV28, the J call TRBJ2-5, with D possibly matching TRBD2 (6 bases). Germline CDR1 MDHEN, CDR2 SYDVKM. Trimming pared 6 bases from V and 7 bases from J, leaving 24 bases between. The CDR3 has 16 residues. CDR3 sequence (DNA): TGTGCCAGCAGCCGAAGGCCGGGACTGGCATTAGGGACCCAGTACTTC. This sequence encodes CASSRRPGLALGTQYF.

The gene calls are TRBV10-3 and TRBJ1-2; D is ambiguous. The V gene's germline CDR1 is ENHRY and CDR2 SYGVKD. The CDR3 extends over 12 amino acids. Trimming took 4 bases from V and 0 from J, leaving 3 bases between them. CDR3 loop: CAISVANYGYTF. In nucleotides, the CDR3 is TGTGCCATCAGTGTGGCTAACTATGGCTACACCTTC.

This sequence joins TRBV30 and TRBJ2-3, with D tentatively TRBD2 (5 bases). CDR3 length: 14 amino acids. CDR1 is GTSNPN and CDR2 is SVGIG in the germline V gene (reference sequence). V was pared by 1 base and J by 5 bases, with 13 bases between. The CDR3 DNA is TGTGCCTGGAGTGATGGGGTACGGGGAGATACGCAGTATTTT. Protein: CAWSDGVRGDTQYF.

The chain uses TRBV4-3 and TRBJ2-1; D perhaps matches TRBD2 (6 bases). This CDR3 has 16 amino acids. V was pared by 0 bases and J by 2 bases, with 11 bases between. CDR1 is LGHNA and CDR2 is YSLEER in the germline V gene. The CDR3: CASSQDGGEPYNEQFF. CDR3 DNA sequence: TGCGCCAGCAGCCAAGATGGCGGGGAGCCCTACAATGAGCAGTTCTTC.

The chain links TRBV27 to TRBJ1-6; no reliable D call. Germline loops: CDR1 MNHEY, CDR2 SMNVEV (reference sequence). The CDR3 extends over 14 amino acids. Trimming cost V 2 bases and J 7 bases, with 9 bases left between them. CDR3 residues: CASSLRVPNSPLHF. The DNA for the CDR3 is TGTGCCAGCAGTTTACGGGTGCCGAATTCACCCCTCCACTTT.

This clone was seen a single time. The CDR3 spells CSSSQSQNTEAFF. The CDR3 DNA reads as TGCAGCTCTAGTCAGTCCCAGAACACTGAAGCTTTCTTT. This sequence joins TRBV29-1 and TRBJ1-1; D call uncertain. This CDR3 is 13 amino acids long. Germline values: CDR1 SQVTM, CDR2 ANQGSEA. V lost 8 bases and J lost 1, with 14 bases in between.

Details on this clone: Other DNA sequences within the sample encode an identical CDR3. The chain recombines TRBV5-1 with TRBJ1-4; D not resolved. The CDR3 is 14 amino acids. CDR1 is SGHRS and CDR2 is YFSETQ in the germline V gene. V was trimmed by 4 bases and J by 8 bases, leaving 15 bases between them. This chain's CDR3 is CASSVSGSGEKLFF. In nucleotides, the CDR3 is TGCGCCAGCAGCGTTTCCGGGTCTGGGGAAAAACTGTTTTTT. Variable domain in full (rest from reference TRBV5-1 and TRBJ1-4): KAGVTQTPRYLIKTRGQQVTLSCSPISGHRSVSWYQQTPGQGLQFLFEYFSETQRNKGNFPGRFSGRQFSNSRSEMNVSTLELGDSALYLCASSVSGSGEKLFFGSGTQLSVL.

This chain connects TRBV7-2 to TRBJ1-2; 7 bases fit TRBD1. The germline gives CDR1 SGHTA, CDR2 FQGNSA. V dropped 1 base and J dropped 4; count of bases not matched to a gene: 6. The CDR3 totals 15 residues. The CDR3 here is CASSLEGGRGYGYTF. The CDR3, as DNA: TGTGCCAGCAGCTTAGAAGGGGGCAGGGGCTATGGCTACACCTTC.

The sample holds one count of this clone. The chain combines TRBV6-1 with TRBJ2-3; TRBD2 is a possible D gene (5 bases). V lost 7 bases and J 2 bases, leaving 13 bases between the germline ends. This CDR3 has 14 residues. Germline V gene data show CDR1 as MNHNS and CDR2 as SASEGT. The CDR3 DNA sequence: TGTGCCAGCACTGGCGGACTTAACACAGATACGCAGTATTTT. It codes for CASTGGLNTDTQYF.

J is TRBJ2-7 and V is TRBV10-3; no reliable D call. The CDR3 is 15 residues long. Germline lookup yields CDR1 ENHRY and CDR2 SYGVKD. V lost 1 base and J lost 6, with 16 bases in between. The CDR3, as DNA: TGTGCCATCAGTGAGTTAAGGACGGCCCTCGCCGAGCAGTACTTC. The encoded protein is CAISELRTALAEQYF.

The chain carries TRBV5-5 and TRBJ2-3, with 8 positions matching TRBD2. The V gene's germline CDR1 is SGHKS and CDR2 YYEKEE (reference sequence). J lost 6 bases, V lost 4 bases, and 10 bases had no gene match. The CDR3 length is 15 residues. Written as DNA, the CDR3 is TGTGCCAGCAGCCTTGAGGCGGGAGGCGTGGATACGCAGTATTTT. Its translation: CASSLEAGGVDTQYF.

The chain joins TRBV10-3 to TRBJ1-2, with 7 nucleotides matching TRBD1. With 6 bases clipped from V and 4 bases from J, the junction kept 8 bases outside the gene matches. The CDR3 covers 14 residues. CDR1 and CDR2 from the germline V gene are ENHRY and SYGVKD. The DNA for the CDR3 is TGTGCCATCAGCCGGGACAGTATAGGCTATGGCTACACCTTC. Translated: CAISRDSIGYGYTF.

The chain combines TRBV6-1 with TRBJ1-4; unclear D gene. This CDR3 region has 13 residues. The germline V gene has CDR1 MNHNS and CDR2 SASEGT. Trimming removed 0 bases from V and 7 bases from J, with 6 bases in between. This CDR3 is CASSEARSEKLFF. The CDR3 DNA is TGTGCCAGCAGTGAAGCCCGGAGTGAAAAACTGTTTTTT.

This clone has just one count. The chain carries TRBV10-3 and TRBJ2-1; the match to TRBD2 covers 7 bases. The germline V gene has CDR1 ENHRY and CDR2 SYGVKD. V lost 6 bases to trimming and J lost 0 bases; unmatched junction nucleotides: 8. This CDR3 is built from 16 residues. This CDR3 reads CAIRVAGDSSYNEQFF. The CDR3 nucleotides read TGTGCCATCAGAGTAGCGGGTGATAGCTCCTACAATGAGCAGTTCTTC.

The chain employs TRBV6-1 and TRBJ2-3; TRBD1 matches 9 bases. CDR1 is MNHNS and CDR2 is SASEGT in the germline V gene. The trim removed 3 bases at V and 4 bases at J, leaving 11 bases unmatched. This CDR3 comprises 17 residues. CDR3 bases: TGTGCCAGCAGTGATACGGGGACAGGGTACTCCGCAGATACGCAGTATTTT. Its protein product is CASSDTGTGYSADTQYF.

The chain links TRBV18 to TRBJ2-7, with 8 bases fitting TRBD1. Germline CDR1 is KGHSH and CDR2 is LQKENI. The CDR3 has 14 residues. With V trimmed by 3 bases and J by 4 bases, 5 bases remained unmatched. The CDR3 DNA reads as TGTGCCAGCTCACCGACAGGGGAAGGGTACGAGCAGTACTTC. Protein: CASSPTGEGYEQYF. Based on the CDR3 plus reference TRBV18 and TRBJ2-7, the full variable domain is NAGVMQNPRHLVRRRGQEARLRCSPMKGHSHVYWYRQLPEEGLKFMVYLQKENIIDESGMPKERFSAEFPKEGPSILRIQQVVRGDSAAYFCASSPTGEGYEQYFGPGTRLTVT.

J is TRBJ2-1 and V is TRBV19, with D possibly matching TRBD2 (5 bases). Germline V CDR1 and CDR2: LNHDA, SQIVND (reference sequence). The CDR3 sequence is 12 residues long. Trimming left V 1 base short and J 7 bases short, with 5 bases between. CDR3 sequence reads: CASSIGENEQFF. CDR3 nucleotide sequence: TGTGCCAGTAGTATAGGGGAGAATGAGCAGTTCTTC.

The chain links TRBV18 to TRBJ2-1, with D possibly matching TRBD2 (6 bases). The ends were cut back, 8 bases at V and 4 bases at J, with 18 bases in the middle. CDR3 size: 15 residues. The germline V gene encodes CDR1 KGHSH and CDR2 LQKENI. CDR3 amino acids: CASVSAGSSYNEQFF. DNA of the CDR3: TGTGCCAGCGTCTCGGCGGGATCGTCGTACAATGAGCAGTTCTTC.

The rearrangement uses TRBV10-3 and TRBJ2-7, with 13 bases fitting TRBD2. V trimming: 6 bases; J trimming: 2 bases; junction bases outside the gene matches: 1. The length of the CDR3 is 14 residues. Germline V gene lookup returns CDR1 ENHRY and CDR2 SYGVKD. The CDR3 protein is CAIRGLAGTYEQYF. CDR3 sequence (DNA): TGTGCCATCAGGGGACTAGCGGGAACCTACGAGCAGTACTTC.

The J gene is TRBJ1-2, the V gene TRBV6-6, with a tentative D call TRBD1 (5 bases). Germline assignment: CDR1 MNHNY and CDR2 SVGAGI (reference sequence). The CDR3 is made up of 14 amino acids. V was clipped by 0 bases and J by 8 bases, with 13 bases between them. CDR3 nucleotide sequence: TGTGCCAGCAGTTACTCGATTGGATGGGGGGGCTACACCTTC. This gives the protein CASSYSIGWGGYTF.

This clone was picked up a small number of times. The chain employs TRBV28 and TRBJ2-3; D not resolved. The CDR3 sequence is 13 residues long. The V and J ends lost 8 bases and 2 bases respectively, with 11 bases between them. Germline V gene sequence: CDR1 MDHEN, CDR2 SYDVKM. In DNA form, the CDR3 reads TGTGCCAGCGTAACCCATAACACAGATACGCAGTATTTT. Protein sequence: CASVTHNTDTQYF.

The table lists this clone with a few counts. The gene calls are TRBV19 and TRBJ1-2, with TRBD1 matching over 8 bases. Germline V lookup: CDR1 LNHDA, CDR2 SQIVND (reference sequence). This CDR3 is built from 16 residues. V lost 1 base to trimming and J lost 4 bases; unmatched junction nucleotides: 8. DNA for the CDR3: TGTGCCAGTAGTATAGGTCCGAGACAGGGGATCTATGGCTACACCTTC. Residues: CASSIGPRQGIYGYTF.